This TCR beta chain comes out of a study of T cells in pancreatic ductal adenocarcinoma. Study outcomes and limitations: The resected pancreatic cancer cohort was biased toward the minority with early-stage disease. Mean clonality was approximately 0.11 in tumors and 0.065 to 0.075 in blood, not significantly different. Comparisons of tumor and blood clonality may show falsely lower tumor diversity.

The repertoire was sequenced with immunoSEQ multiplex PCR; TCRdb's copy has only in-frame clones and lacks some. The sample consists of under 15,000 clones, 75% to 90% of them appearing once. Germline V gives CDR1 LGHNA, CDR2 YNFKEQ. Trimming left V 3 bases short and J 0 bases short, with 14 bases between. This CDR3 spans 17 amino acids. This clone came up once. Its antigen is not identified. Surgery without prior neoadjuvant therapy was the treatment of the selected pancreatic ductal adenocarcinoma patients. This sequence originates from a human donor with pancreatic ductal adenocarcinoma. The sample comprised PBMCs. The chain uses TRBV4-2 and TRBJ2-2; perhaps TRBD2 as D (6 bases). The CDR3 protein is CASSHSWGGTNTGELFF. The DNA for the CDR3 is TGTGCCAGCAGCCATTCCTGGGGCGGGACGAACACCGGGGAGCTGTTTTTT.